The entry below gives a single TCR beta chain sequence along with its context. Antigen specificity is unknown. A much larger clone lies a single base off, so this may be a read error. This record comes from a study of T-cell reconstitution after alpha-beta-depleted transplantation in children. Study results and limitations: Expanded clones from the graft, numbering several hundred, reportedly supplied alpha-beta T cells about two months after transplant.

This CDR3 comprises 14 residues. Germline lookup yields CDR1 MNHEY and CDR2 SMNVEV (reference sequence). The J segment lost 0 bases and the V segment lost 7 bases, leaving 5 bases of the junction unmatched. Molecular barcoding with unique molecular identifiers was used for the TCRbeta library. Each CDR3 protein gets one entry after TCRdb re-called the PCR reads with MiXCR. The data contain about 510,000 distinct CDR3 sequences, about an eighth of them singletons. The sequence was collected from a female patient aged 2-9 years who had a stem cell transplant for aplastic anemia, so the T cells may come from the graft donor. Sequences were derived from PBMCs, mostly from graft donor cells, sampled 180 days after TCRalphabeta/CD19-depleted stem cell transplant. The genes are TRBV27 and TRBJ1-2; 7 positions match TRBD1. DNA of the CDR3: TGTGCCAGCACACGGGGACAGTCTAACTATGGCTACACCTTC. Protein sequence: CASTRGQSNYGYTF.